This T cell receptor beta chain was profiled in a study of blood T cell repertoires in COVID-19. Study in general: Sites across the United States, Italy and Spain contributed samples from acute and convalescent COVID-19. Sample material is recorded as cDNA or gDNA derived from T cells, B-cell-depleted T cells, or PBMCs.

Only in-frame clones appear in the TCRdb table, and some are missing; sequencing was by immunoSEQ multiplex PCR. The sample contains around 260,000 clones, roughly 80% of which appear only once. The CDR3 has 19 residues. J gave up 6 bases and V 3 bases, and 20 bases lay outside the gene matches. Germline CDR1 is SGHVS and CDR2 is FQNEAQ. This clone was counted a few times. The sample consisted of peripheral blood. This sequence originates from a man aged 60 to 75 with acute or convalescent COVID-19. The chain couples TRBV7-8 to TRBJ1-3; 7 bases are shared with TRBD1. CDR3 DNA sequence: TGTGCCAGCAGCTTTCGACAGGGAATTTCCAAGTCGGTGGAAAACACCATATATTTT. It translates to CASSFRQGISKSVENTIYF.